A single sample is the source of the 18 T cell receptor beta chains below, sequenced in a study of PD-1 blockade in classical Hodgkin lymphoma. There was relapse after autologous stem cell transplantation in every patient, and there was variation in brentuximab vedotin exposure. Assay used: immunoSEQ multiplex PCR; TCRdb lists only in-frame clones, some missing. The top ten hold approximately 25% of the sample, which has around 20,000 clones, over 75% seen once. The sequences come from peripheral blood mononuclear cells (PBMCs), collected at baseline. These receptors were collected from a human donor with classical Hodgkin lymphoma.

The chain joins TRBV11-3 to TRBJ1-4, with D unresolved. The V gene's germline CDR1 is SGHNT and CDR2 YENEEA. V lost 4 bases and J 4 bases, leaving 10 bases between the germline ends. There are 14 residues in the CDR3. The chain's CDR3 is CASSSQQLNEKLFF. CDR3 DNA sequence: TGTGCCAGCAGCTCCCAACAGCTTAATGAAAAACTGTTTTTT.

CDR3: CASSSRQGMNTEAFF. The CDR3 coding sequence is TGTGCCAGCAGCTCGAGACAGGGGATGAACACTGAAGCTTTCTTT. The gene calls are TRBV7-9 and TRBJ1-1; 8 positions match TRBD1. CDR3 length: 15 residues. Trimming removed 4 bases from V and 0 bases from J; junction bases left unmatched: 4. The germline V gene has CDR1 SEHNR and CDR2 FQNEAQ (reference sequence).

J is TRBJ2-2 and V is TRBV2, with 10 bases aligning to TRBD1. CDR3 length: 16 amino acids. Trimming cost V 6 bases and J 3 bases; bases outside gene matches: 7. Looked up from germline, CDR1 is SNHLY and CDR2 is FYNNEI. The CDR3 is CASSERQGAHTGELFF. DNA of the CDR3: TGTGCCAGCAGCGAGCGACAGGGGGCGCACACCGGGGAGCTGTTTTTT. Based on the CDR3 plus reference TRBV2 and TRBJ2-2, the full variable domain is EPEVTQTPSHQVTQMGQEVILRCVPISNHLYFYWYRQILGQKVEFLVSFYNNEISEKSEIFDDQFSVERPDGSNFTLKIRSTKLEDSAMYFCASSERQGAHTGELFFGEGSRLTVL.

This CDR3 reads CASSQQLNTEAFF. The CDR3 region has the DNA TGTGCCAGCAGCCAACAGCTCAACACTGAAGCTTTCTTT. This sequence joins TRBV14 and TRBJ1-1, with D unresolved. In germline, CDR1 is SGHDN, CDR2 FVKESK. Deletions cut 2 bases from V and 2 bases from J, with 6 bases between. CDR3 length equals 13 residues.

The rearrangement joins TRBV20-1 to TRBJ1-2; D is unclear. CDR1 is DFQATT and CDR2 is SNEGSKA in the germline V gene (reference sequence). CDR3 length: 11 residues. The CDR3 region has the DNA TGCAGCGGGGATAGCCAATATGGCTACACCTTC. Encoded protein: CSGDSQYGYTF.

The chain combines TRBV5-1 with TRBJ2-3; D is possibly TRBD1 (5 bases). The ends were cut back, 0 bases at V and 1 base at J, with 9 bases in the middle. The CDR3 extends over 15 amino acids. Germline lookup yields CDR1 SGHRS and CDR2 YFSETQ. The CDR3 reads CASSLAVGGTDTQYF. DNA for the CDR3: TGCGCCAGCAGCTTGGCCGTAGGGGGCACAGATACGCAGTATTTT.

The genes are TRBV6-1 and TRBJ2-1; 10 bases are a match to TRBD1. V shed 5 bases, J shed 13 bases, and the junction held 8 bases outside the gene matches. CDR1 and CDR2 from the germline V gene are MNHNS and SASEGT. This CDR3 region has 13 residues. The CDR3 region has the DNA TGTGCCAGCAGTCCTCGACAGGGGGCGGATCAGTTCTTC. The encoded protein is CASSPRQGADQFF.

The V gene is TRBV21-1, the J gene TRBJ2-7; whether TRBD1, the table's D call, matches the DNA was not checked. TRBV21-1 is labeled a pseudogene. The CDR3 sequence is 15 residues long. The CDR3 nucleotides are TGTGCCAGCAGCTCGAACGGGACAATCTCCTACGAGCAGTACTTC. Its protein product is CASSSNGTISYEQYF.

The chain links TRBV18 to TRBJ2-5; no definite D call. This CDR3 comprises 12 residues. The germline V gene encodes CDR1 KGHSH and CDR2 LQKENI. Trimming pared 2 bases from V and 4 bases from J, leaving 5 bases between. The CDR3 sequence is CASSPRGETQYF. The CDR3 DNA follows: TGTGCCAGCTCACCAAGAGGAGAGACCCAGTACTTC.

This chain uses TRBV7-6 with TRBJ2-7; the D gene could be TRBD1 or TRBD2 (5 bases each). This CDR3 region has 12 residues. Germline CDR1 SGHVS, CDR2 FNYEAQ. Trimming pared 6 bases from V and 6 bases from J, leaving 12 bases between. In DNA, the CDR3 is TGTGCCAGCAGTTCTACGGGACGCGAGCAGTACTTC. Its translation is CASSSTGREQYF.

V is TRBV2 and J is TRBJ2-5; 10 bases are shared with TRBD2. V lost 6 bases to trimming and J lost 2 bases; unmatched junction nucleotides: 3. From germline, CDR1 is SNHLY and CDR2 FYNNEI. This CDR3 has 14 residues. CDR3 loop: CASRQTSGQETQYF. The CDR3 region has the DNA TGTGCCAGCAGGCAGACTAGCGGGCAAGAGACCCAGTACTTC.

The chain carries TRBV27 and TRBJ1-2, with D possibly matching TRBD1 (6 bases). CDR1 is MNHEY, CDR2 SMNVEV, per germline (reference sequence). The CDR3 has 14 residues. The germline V and J ends were trimmed by 5 bases and 2 bases, with 12 bases remaining between them. CDR3 residues: CASSDVGGNYGYTF. The CDR3 DNA reads TGTGCCAGCAGTGACGTAGGGGGGAACTATGGCTACACCTTC.

This clone has ten or more counts. The chain joins TRBV27 to TRBJ1-2; the match to TRBD1 covers 9 bases. After removal of 8 bases from V and 3 bases from J, the junction contained 7 bases not matched to a gene. The CDR3 loop spans 14 amino acids. Per germline, CDR1 MNHEY and CDR2 SMNVEV (reference sequence). The CDR3: CASGPTGGHYGYTF. The CDR3 nucleotides are TGTGCCAGCGGTCCGACAGGGGGTCACTATGGCTACACCTTC.

The chain has TRBV4-1 and TRBJ1-2; tentatively, D is TRBD1 (5 bases). V lost 4 bases to trimming and J lost 6 bases, with 18 bases between them. The CDR3 runs to 15 residues. Looked up from germline, CDR1 is MGHRA and CDR2 is YSYEKL. The CDR3 region has the DNA TGCGCCAGCAGCCCCAGGGCGGCAGTCGCTAATGGCTACACCTTC. Amino acid sequence: CASSPRAAVANGYTF.

The CDR3 here is CSVDMFVTGAVYGYTF. For the CDR3, the DNA is TGCAGCGTTGATATGTTTGTGACAGGGGCTGTCTATGGCTACACCTTC. The chain carries TRBV29-1 and TRBJ1-2; 8 positions match TRBD1. There are 16 residues in the CDR3. Germline CDR1 is SQVTM and CDR2 is ANQGSEA. The junction had 13 bases not matched to a gene; V was cut back by 3 bases and J by 4 bases.

The J gene is TRBJ2-1, the V gene TRBV7-9; tentatively, D is TRBD1 (6 bases). This CDR3 comprises 17 residues. From germline, CDR1 is SEHNR and CDR2 FQNEAQ (reference sequence). With 5 bases removed from V and 3 bases from J, the gap between germline ends came to 20 bases. CDR3 nucleotides: TGTGCCAGCAGCCCAGCCCCCGGGACACCTAACTACAATGAGCAGTTCTTC. Protein: CASSPAPGTPNYNEQFF.

The rearrangement uses TRBV18 and TRBJ2-1; unclear D gene. From germline, CDR1 is KGHSH and CDR2 LQKENI. This CDR3 region has 18 residues. V was pared by 0 bases and J by 0 bases, with 15 bases between. The DNA for the CDR3 is TGTGCCAGCTCACCACCGGTCGGATCGGCGCCCTCCTACAATGAGCAGTTCTTC. Its protein product is CASSPPVGSAPSYNEQFF.

Note on this clone: Distinct nucleotide sequences in the sample also encode this CDR3. The chain has TRBV2 and TRBJ2-3; D is ambiguous. The germline V gene has CDR1 SNHLY and CDR2 FYNNEI. Between the trimmed V and J ends, which lost 5 bases and 3 bases, there was a span of 3 bases. The CDR3 loop spans 11 amino acids. CDR3: CASSLTDTQYF. Here the CDR3 DNA reads TGTGCCAGCAGTCTAACAGATACGCAGTATTTT.